This record looks at one T cell receptor (beta chain) sequence and its context. What it binds is unknown. After autologous stem cell transplantation all patients relapsed, and prior brentuximab vedotin exposure differed between cohorts. Sequencing used immunoSEQ multiplex PCR; TCRdb keeps in-frame clones, though not all of them. The sample carries 10,000 to 15,000 clones, approximately 91% recorded once. The data were taken from a study of PD-1 blockade in classical Hodgkin lymphoma. Notes on the study in general: In newly diagnosed patients, baseline TCR diversity was reportedly below that of healthy donors. Nivolumab initiation under 1 year post-ASCT meant exclusion. CD4+ TCR diversity rose significantly by C4D1, and CD8+ TCR diversity did not. With respect to the repertoire differences, their causes, possibly disease activity or prior therapy, remain undefined.

V lost 0 bases, J lost 0 bases, and 2 bases stayed unmatched. Germline CDR1 SGHRS, CDR2 YFSETQ. CDR3 length: 16 amino acids. Sequenced material: peripheral blood mononuclear cells (PBMCs), taken at baseline. The chain couples TRBV5-1 to TRBJ1-4; 7 bases are a match to TRBD1. The sequence was obtained from a human donor with classical Hodgkin lymphoma. CDR3 DNA sequence: TGCGCCAGCAGCTTGGCTGGGACAGCAACTAATGAAAAACTGTTTTTT. Residues: CASSLAGTATNEKLFF.